A single TCR beta chain is shown here with its context. The sample is drawn from a study of blood T cell repertoires in COVID-19. The repertoire was sequenced with immunoSEQ multiplex PCR; TCRdb's copy has only in-frame clones and lacks some. The sample includes 65,000 to 75,000 clones, roughly 77% of them seen just once. The origin of this receptor is an elderly man with acute or convalescent COVID-19. The specimen sequenced was peripheral blood.

CDR3 bases: TGTGCCAGCAGCCGGGACAGGGCCAACTCCTACGAGCAGTACTTC. Translated: CASSRDRANSYEQYF. The chain is built from TRBV7-2 and TRBJ2-7; 9 bases align to TRBD1. The germline V gene encodes CDR1 SGHTA and CDR2 FQGNSA. J was trimmed by 0 bases and V by 5 bases; bases with no gene match: 5. The CDR3 runs 15 residues.